This TCR beta chain is from a study of beta chain features in type 1 diabetes. Sequencing targeted expressed TCRB transcripts, as all isolated RNA had been reverse transcribed. Clones were sequenced by immunoSEQ multiplex PCR, and TCRdb holds only the in-frame ones, with some missing. The table lists about 290,000 clones, 7% to 9% of them singletons, with 1% in the top ten. CDR1 SGDLS and CDR2 YYNGEE come from the germline V gene. The CDR3 runs 16 residues. V shed 3 bases and J 5 bases; nucleotides not matched to a gene: 5. What was sequenced was central memory CD4+ T cells from blood. The chain joins TRBV9 to TRBJ2-3; 14 bases are a match to TRBD2. This receptor was identified in a young woman in good health. The CDR3: CASSAGLAGVGDTQYF. The CDR3 DNA reads TGTGCCAGCAGCGCGGGACTAGCGGGAGTCGGAGATACGCAGTATTTT.